These 19 T cell receptor beta chains originate from one sample sequenced in a study of blood T cell repertoires in COVID-19 (TCRdb year 2020). Libraries came from the immunoSEQ multiplex PCR assay. Here the immuneACCESS table is served through TCRdb, limited to in-frame sequences with V and J called. Missing clones are a known gap in these copies; in checked studies unresolved V genes cover under half, and the rest lacks a known reason. Across this sample there are over 110,000 clones, with about 87% seen only once. 3% to 4% of the sample goes to the ten largest clones. The sequenced sample consisted of PBMCs or T cells enriched from blood (not recorded which). These receptors were collected from a man in his forties or fifties in a cohort exposed to, infected with or recovered from COVID-19 (not recorded which).

The chain combines TRBV27 with TRBJ1-6; 8 nucleotides align to TRBD1. Germline CDR1 MNHEY, CDR2 SMNVEV (reference sequence). This CDR3 contains 13 residues. Unmatched junction bases numbered 5, after V lost 9 bases and J lost 7 bases. The CDR3 region has the DNA TGTGCCAGTACGACAGGGGTGAATTCACCCCTCCACTTT. Translated, it gives CASTTGVNSPLHF.

The genes are TRBV3-1 (or the pseudogene TRBV3-2) and TRBJ1-5, with 9 bases fitting TRBD1. Germline V gene lookup returns CDR1 LGHDT and CDR2 YNNKEL (reference sequence). The CDR3 has 16 residues. Trimming removed 1 base from V and 10 bases from J; junction bases left unmatched: 11. This CDR3 is CASSQAATGGIHPQHF. The CDR3 nucleotides are TGTGCCAGCAGCCAAGCGGCGACAGGGGGGATCCATCCCCAGCATTTT.

The chain uses TRBV10-3 and TRBJ1-4; the D gene is possibly TRBD1 (5 bases). The CDR3 contains 15 residues. Germline values: CDR1 ENHRY, CDR2 SYGVKD. V gave up 3 bases and J gave up 5 bases, with 13 bases separating them. The CDR3 here is CAISDAGGANEKLFF. The CDR3 coding sequence is TGTGCCATCAGTGATGCCGGGGGAGCAAATGAAAAACTGTTTTTT.

The rearrangement joins TRBV11-3 to TRBJ2-2, with TRBD2 as a possible D gene (6 bases). This CDR3 is built from 17 residues. CDR1 and CDR2 (germline): SGHNT, YENEEA. Trimming removed 3 bases from V and 4 bases from J, with 18 bases in between. This chain's CDR3 is CASSFLTGELLTGELFF. The CDR3 region has the DNA TGTGCCAGCAGCTTTTTAACGGGGGAGCTACTCACCGGGGAGCTGTTTTTT.

The chain combines TRBV5-6 with TRBJ1-6; D is uncertain. CDR1 is SGHDT and CDR2 is YYEEEE in the germline V gene. The CDR3 is made up of 16 amino acids. V shed 2 bases and J shed 0 bases, with 9 bases lying between them. The CDR3 here is CASSLDRSSYNSPLHF. CDR3 nucleotides: TGTGCCAGCAGCTTAGACCGGAGCTCCTATAATTCACCCCTCCACTTT.

CDR3 sequence (DNA): TGTGCCAGCAATCGCATACAGGGAGGGACTGAAGCTTTCTTT. Amino acids: CASNRIQGGTEAFF. The V call is TRBV6-5, the J call TRBJ1-1; TRBD1 might be the D (6 bases). The CDR3 runs to 14 residues. V dropped 7 bases and J dropped 5 bases, with 17 bases sitting between them. Germline lookup yields CDR1 MNHEY and CDR2 SVGAGI.

This clone was found a few times. This chain links TRBV19 with TRBJ2-7; 11 positions agree with TRBD2. J was trimmed by 3 bases and V by 5 bases; bases with no gene match: 3. Germline V CDR1 and CDR2: LNHDA, SQIVND (reference sequence). The CDR3 has 14 residues. The DNA of the CDR3 is TGTGCCAGTAGTGGACTAGCGGGCGTCTACGAGCAGTACTTC. The encoded protein is CASSGLAGVYEQYF.

This clone was observed once. J is TRBJ1-1 and V is TRBV21-1; the D call of TRBD1 is as the table states it, not checked on the DNA. TRBV21-1 has pseudogene status. The CDR3 is made up of 18 amino acids. The CDR3 region has the DNA TGTGCCAGCAGCAAAGGAGGAGTTGGGAACAGGGACAAAGATGAAGCTTTCTTT. Its translation: CASSKGGVGNRDKDEAFF.

The chain is built from TRBV7-6 and TRBJ2-2, with 16 bases matching TRBD2. CDR3 length equals 18 residues. Germline V gene lookup returns CDR1 SGHVS and CDR2 FNYEAQ. V lost 4 bases, J lost 0 bases, and 2 bases stayed unmatched. The CDR3 nucleotides read TGTGCCAGCAGCTATGGGACTAGCGGGGGGGCGAACACCGGGGAGCTGTTTTTT. Translating gives CASSYGTSGGANTGELFF.

The V and J genes are TRBV5-3 and TRBJ1-1, with D uncertain. TRBV5-3 has ORF status, its function being uncertain. V gave up 7 bases and J gave up 5 bases, with 9 bases separating them. The CDR3 consists of 11 residues. The chain's CDR3 is CARAGVTEAFF. The CDR3 DNA reads TGTGCCAGAGCAGGTGTTACTGAAGCTTTCTTT.

The J gene is TRBJ2-1, the V gene TRBV28; D not resolved. The CDR3 extends over 15 amino acids. From germline, CDR1 is MDHEN and CDR2 SYDVKM. V lost 3 bases to trimming and J lost 0 bases, with 9 bases between them. The CDR3: CASSFPESSYNEQFF. The CDR3 DNA sequence: TGTGCCAGCAGTTTTCCCGAGAGCTCCTACAATGAGCAGTTCTTC.

The rearrangement links TRBV30 to TRBJ2-5; maybe TRBD2 (7 bases). In germline, CDR1 is GTSNPN, CDR2 SVGIG (reference sequence). This CDR3 has 12 amino acids. V lost 5 bases, J lost 5 bases, and 12 bases lay in between. The CDR3: CAWGGGGETQYF. CDR3 bases: TGTGCCTGGGGGGGAGGGGGTGAGACCCAGTACTTC.

The chain recombines TRBV19 with TRBJ2-7; D is perhaps TRBD2 (5 bases). Germline values: CDR1 LNHDA, CDR2 SQIVND (reference sequence). Trimming removed 8 bases at V and 2 bases at J, with 13 bases between. There are 13 residues in the CDR3. The CDR3 DNA sequence: TGTGCCAGTTCGGTTCGGGATACCTACGAGCAGTACTTC. It specifies CASSVRDTYEQYF.

This sequence joins TRBV5-6 and TRBJ2-6; D might be TRBD1 (6 bases). Germline lookup yields CDR1 SGHDT and CDR2 YYEEEE. This CDR3 is 15 amino acids long. The V end lost 1 base, the J end lost 2 bases, and 7 bases lay between the germline ends. The CDR3, as DNA: TGTGCCAGCAGCTTGCAGGGGACTGGGGCCAACGTCCTGACTTTC. This sequence encodes CASSLQGTGANVLTF.

The chain couples TRBV6-5 to TRBJ1-1, with 7 nucleotides matching TRBD1. After removal of 5 bases from V and 7 bases from J, the junction contained 10 bases not matched to a gene. The CDR3 is 14 residues long. The germline CDR1 and CDR2 sequences are MNHEY and SVGAGI. Written as DNA, the CDR3 is TGTGCCAGCAGTCTCACATGGGACAGTCATGAAGCTTTCTTT. It is translated as CASSLTWDSHEAFF.

The rearrangement links TRBV24-1 to TRBJ2-3, with 11 bases aligning to TRBD1. The junction had 4 bases not matched to a gene; V was cut back by 5 bases and J by 4 bases. The CDR3 sequence is 15 residues long. The germline V gene encodes CDR1 KGHDR and CDR2 SFDVKD. The CDR3 bases are TGTGCCACCAGTGCCGGGGACAGGGGGGCAGATACGCAGTATTTT. Protein sequence: CATSAGDRGADTQYF.

This clone appeared a single time. The V call is TRBV5-1, the J call TRBJ2-1, with 11 bases matching TRBD2. Looked up from germline, CDR1 is SGHRS and CDR2 is YFSETQ. V was pared by 2 bases and J by 2 bases, with 12 bases of the junction left unmatched. There are 19 residues in the CDR3. The CDR3: CASSFRTGASGRTYNEQFF. Written as DNA, the CDR3 is TGCGCCAGCAGCTTCCGGACAGGGGCTAGCGGGAGGACCTACAATGAGCAGTTCTTC.

The rearrangement uses TRBV18 and TRBJ1-4; D is unclear. CDR1 KGHSH and CDR2 LQKENI come from the germline V gene. Trimming shortened V by 2 bases and J by 5 bases, and 12 bases separated the two germline ends. The CDR3 length is 15 residues. CDR3: CASSPSLGRNEKLFF. CDR3 sequence (DNA): TGTGCCAGCTCACCATCATTAGGGAGAAATGAAAAACTGTTTTTT.

V gene TRBV4-3 combines with J gene TRBJ1-2; TRBD1 aligns across 8 bases. The germline CDR1 and CDR2 sequences are LGHNA and YSLEER. Germline trimming cut 1 base from V and 7 bases from J; bases unmatched to any gene: 8. This CDR3 is 15 amino acids long. This CDR3 is CASSQAAGGQSGYTF. CDR3 sequence (DNA): TGCGCCAGCAGCCAAGCAGCAGGGGGCCAGTCTGGCTACACCTTC.